The next 15 T cell receptor beta chains were all read from a single sample in a study of cytomegalovirus exposure and HLA in healthy donors. PCR involved 60 Vbeta and 13 Jbeta primers. Sequencing used immunoSEQ multiplex PCR; TCRdb keeps in-frame clones, though not all of them. The data contain approximately 190,000 clones, 82% of them singletons. What was sequenced was PBMCs. The origin of the receptors is a boy younger than 10 in good health and CMV-seronegative.

The table lists this clone with a count of one. This chain uses TRBV7-3 with TRBJ2-5, with D possibly TRBD1 on 5 matching bases. The CDR3 totals 13 residues. CDR1 and CDR2 from the germline V gene are SGHTA and FQGTGA. The V and J ends lost 2 bases and 4 bases respectively, with 8 bases between them. The CDR3 DNA follows: TGTGCCAGCAGCTTAGGGCAGGGAGAGACCCAGTACTTC. It codes for CASSLGQGETQYF.

The rearrangement joins TRBV4-2 to TRBJ1-5, with no clear D. The V gene lost 0 bases and the J gene lost 7 bases, with 10 bases spanning the gap. From germline, CDR1 is LGHNA and CDR2 YNFKEQ. This CDR3 has 14 residues. The CDR3 coding sequence is TGTGCCAGCAGCCAAGATAAGACGGGACAGCCCCAGCATTTT. This gives the protein CASSQDKTGQPQHF.

The V gene is TRBV7-2, the J gene TRBJ2-7; the match to TRBD1 covers 9 bases. Losses at the gene ends were 5 bases for V and 4 bases for J; bases not matched to a gene: 6. CDR1 and CDR2 (germline): SGHTA, FQGNSA. The CDR3 has 14 amino acids. CDR3 bases: TGTGCCAGCAGCCGACAGGGGGACCTTTACGAGCAGTACTTC. Protein product: CASSRQGDLYEQYF.

The V gene is TRBV15, the J gene TRBJ2-5; the match to TRBD2 covers 10 bases. In germline, CDR1 is LNHNV, CDR2 YYDKDF (reference sequence). With 2 bases clipped from V and 4 bases from J, the junction kept 7 bases outside the gene matches. CDR3 size: 16 residues. CDR3 sequence reads: CATSRLEAGGTETQYF. As DNA, the CDR3 is TGTGCCACCAGCAGACTTGAAGCGGGGGGGACAGAGACCCAGTACTTC.

The chain recombines TRBV7-2 with TRBJ2-1; TRBD2 is a possible D gene (6 bases). Germline V gene sequence: CDR1 SGHTA, CDR2 FQGNSA. Trimming left V 3 bases short and J 7 bases short, with 10 bases between. This CDR3 spans 13 amino acids. The CDR3 nucleotides are TGTGCCAGCAGCTTTGGACTAATAAATGAGCAGTTCTTC. Translation gives CASSFGLINEQFF.

This chain links TRBV7-9 with TRBJ1-2; D unclear. The CDR3 has 15 amino acids. Trimming pared 5 bases from V and 8 bases from J, leaving 21 bases between. Germline CDR1 reads SEHNR; CDR2 reads FQNEAQ (reference sequence). CDR3 in DNA: TGTGCCAGCAGCCAGGTCGGTAGGGAGCGGGGAGGCTACACCTTC. Protein: CASSQVGRERGGYTF.

This clone was detected once. This chain uses TRBV6-6 with TRBJ1-5; TRBD1 aligns across 8 bases. This CDR3 comprises 13 residues. Germline trimming cut 7 bases from V and 4 bases from J; bases unmatched to any gene: 3. CDR1 MNHNY and CDR2 SVGAGI come from the germline V gene (reference sequence). CDR3: CASIGQGNQPQHF. CDR3 bases: TGTGCCAGCATTGGACAGGGTAATCAGCCCCAGCATTTT.

The chain links TRBV6-1 to TRBJ2-5; possibly TRBD2 for D (5 bases). The CDR3 has 13 amino acids. The germline V gene encodes CDR1 MNHNS and CDR2 SASEGT. Trimming removed 6 bases at V and 2 bases at J, with 10 bases between. The CDR3 loop reads CASRRRLQETQYF. The CDR3 DNA reads as TGTGCCAGCAGGCGCCGACTACAAGAGACCCAGTACTTC.

V is TRBV4-3 and J is TRBJ2-3, with D unresolved. Germline CDR1 LGHNA, CDR2 YSLEER. The V end lost 0 bases, the J end lost 2 bases, and 6 bases lay between the germline ends. This CDR3 has 14 amino acids. The CDR3 coding sequence is TGCGCCAGCAGCCAAGATATTAACACAGATACGCAGTATTTT. This codes for CASSQDINTDTQYF.

The J gene is TRBJ2-5, the V gene TRBV9, with D possibly matching TRBD2 (5 bases). Near its end, the DNA agrees better with TRBJ2-7, so the J call may be wrong. The CDR3 is made up of 14 amino acids. The germline CDR1 and CDR2 sequences are SGDLS and YYNGEE. This chain's CDR3 is CASSPGGLIYEQYF. In DNA, the CDR3 is TGTGCCAGCAGCCCCGGAGGTCTAATCTACGAGCAGTACTTC.

In DNA form, the CDR3 reads TGTGCCATTGCGGGACAGTTCTATGGCTACACCTTC. It encodes CAIAGQFYGYTF. This sequence joins TRBV10-3 and TRBJ1-2; 7 bases map to TRBD1. CDR3 size: 12 residues. The germline V gene encodes CDR1 ENHRY and CDR2 SYGVKD. J was trimmed by 4 bases and V by 9 bases; bases with no gene match: 5.

This chain connects TRBV10-2 to TRBJ1-1; the D is unclear. V was pared by 3 bases and J by 3 bases, with 8 bases between. Germline V lookup: CDR1 WSHSY, CDR2 SAAADI. This CDR3 contains 13 residues. CDR3 protein: CASSERLDTEAFF. The DNA for the CDR3 is TGCGCCAGCAGTGAACGGTTGGACACTGAAGCTTTCTTT.

The genes are TRBV5-6 and TRBJ1-6; TRBD1 is a possible D gene (5 bases). This CDR3 is 15 amino acids long. V was pared by 4 bases and J by 6 bases, with 14 bases between. CDR1 SGHDT and CDR2 YYEEEE come from the germline V gene. Here the CDR3 DNA reads TGTGCCAGCAGCCCATACGCGGGGGGTAATTCACCCCTCCACTTT. Amino acids: CASSPYAGGNSPLHF.

The table lists this clone with a few counts. The gene calls are TRBV10-3 and TRBJ1-1, with D possibly TRBD1 on 5 matching bases. The CDR3 extends over 14 amino acids. Trimming removed 4 bases from V and 1 base from J, with 10 bases in between. Germline CDR1 reads ENHRY; CDR2 reads SYGVKD. CDR3 protein: CAISVRGRNTEAFF. Here the CDR3 DNA reads TGTGCCATCAGTGTAAGGGGTCGGAACACTGAAGCTTTCTTT.

This clone is a singleton in its sample. The rearrangement uses TRBV5-6 and TRBJ2-3, with D possibly being TRBD1 (6 bases). Germline CDR1 is SGHDT and CDR2 is YYEEEE. The CDR3 is 15 amino acids. Deletions cut 6 bases from V and 1 base from J, with 15 bases between. CDR3 protein: CASTPLRQGTDTQYF. CDR3 nucleotides: TGTGCCAGCACCCCCTTGAGACAGGGCACAGATACGCAGTATTTT.